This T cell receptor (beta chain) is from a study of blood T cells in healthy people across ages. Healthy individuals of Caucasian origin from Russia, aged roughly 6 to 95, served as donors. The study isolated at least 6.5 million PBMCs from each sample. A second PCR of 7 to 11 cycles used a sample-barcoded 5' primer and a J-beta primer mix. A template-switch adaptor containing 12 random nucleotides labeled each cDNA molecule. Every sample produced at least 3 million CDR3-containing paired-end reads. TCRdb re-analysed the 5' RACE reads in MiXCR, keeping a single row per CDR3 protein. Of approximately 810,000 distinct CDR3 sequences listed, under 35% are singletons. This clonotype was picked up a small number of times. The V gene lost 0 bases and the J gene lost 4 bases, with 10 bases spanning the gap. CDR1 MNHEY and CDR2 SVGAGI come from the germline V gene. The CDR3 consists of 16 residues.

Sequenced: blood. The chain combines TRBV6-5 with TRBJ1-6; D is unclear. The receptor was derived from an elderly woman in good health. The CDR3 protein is CASSYSRQGYNSPLHF. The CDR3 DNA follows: TGTGCCAGCAGTTACTCCAGGCAAGGGTATAATTCACCCCTCCACTTT.